Each of the 8 T cell receptor beta chains below was sequenced from the same sample in a study of cytomegalovirus exposure and HLA in healthy donors listed by TCRdb under 2017. The library was built by means of the immunoSEQ multiplex PCR assay. For the multiplex PCR, a mixture combining 60 forward primers for TCR Vbeta segments and 13 reverse primers for TCR Jbeta segments was used. The clones in this table, taken by TCRdb from immuneACCESS, are in-frame only. Not every clone is retained; where verified, under half of the shortfall comes from an unresolved V gene, and the cause of the rest is unknown. The sample includes approximately 140,000 clones, with 75% to 85% observed a single time. Jointly, the top ten make up roughly 4% of the sample. Specimen: PBMCs. Every receptor here comes from a human donor in good health.

The genes are TRBV2 and TRBJ2-7, with 8 nucleotides matching TRBD2. The V gene's germline CDR1 is SNHLY and CDR2 FYNNEI. The CDR3 loop spans 14 amino acids. V lost 8 bases, J lost 5 bases, and 11 bases stayed unmatched. CDR3 sequence: CASPTGGARDEQYF. The CDR3 nucleotides are TGTGCCAGCCCCACGGGGGGGGCAAGGGACGAGCAGTACTTC.

This rearrangement joins TRBV5-8 to TRBJ2-1, with 14 bases matching TRBD2. Germline V lookup: CDR1 SGHTS, CDR2 YDEGEE. Trimming took 1 base from V and 8 from J; bases not matched to a gene: 8. CDR3 length: 17 amino acids. The chain's CDR3 is CASSLTGLAGGWHEQFF. The CDR3 nucleotides are TGTGCCAGCAGCTTGACCGGACTAGCGGGAGGTTGGCATGAGCAGTTCTTC.

This clone was found once. V is TRBV7-2 and J is TRBJ2-1, with D hard to call. The V gene's germline CDR1 is SGHTA and CDR2 FQGNSA. This CDR3 has 17 residues. Trimming took off 5 bases at V and 5 bases at J, with 22 bases between the two ends. The CDR3 sequence is CASSPWARLSIDNEQFF. CDR3 sequence (DNA): TGTGCCAGCAGCCCCTGGGCCCGATTATCAATCGACAATGAGCAGTTCTTC.

The gene calls are TRBV6-5 and TRBJ1-5, with 10 bases matching TRBD1. The CDR3 is made up of 14 amino acids. Trimming at V came to 2 bases and at J to 5 bases, leaving 0 bases not matched to a gene. Germline V gene data show CDR1 as MNHEY and CDR2 as SVGAGI. CDR3 region: CASSYGTGDQPQHF. CDR3 sequence (DNA): TGTGCCAGCAGTTACGGGACAGGGGATCAGCCCCAGCATTTT.

This chain connects TRBV5-8 to TRBJ2-7, with TRBD1 matching 10 bases. The germline gives CDR1 SGHTS, CDR2 YDEGEE. After removal of 0 bases from V and 1 base from J, the junction contained 1 base not matched to a gene. The CDR3 consists of 15 residues. CDR3 nucleotides: TGTGCCAGCAGCTTGGGACAGGGGGCTTCCTACGAGCAGTACTTC. Translating it yields CASSLGQGASYEQYF. The whole variable domain, remainder taken from reference TRBV5-8 and TRBJ2-7, is EAGVTQSPTHLIKTRGQQATLRCSPISGHTSVYWYQQALGLGLQFLLWYDEGEERNRGNFPPRFSGRQFPNYSSELNVNALELEDSALYLCASSLGQGASYEQYFGPGTRLTVT.

This sequence joins TRBV30 and TRBJ1-2; TRBD1 aligns across 11 bases. The CDR3 spans 14 residues. Germline V CDR1 and CDR2: GTSNPN, SVGIG (reference sequence). Trimming removed 2 bases from V and 3 bases from J; junction bases left unmatched: 2. This CDR3 reads CAWSRDRGDYGYTF. CDR3 coding DNA: TGTGCCTGGAGTAGGGACAGGGGGGACTATGGCTACACCTTC.

The DNA for the CDR3 is TGCGCCAGCTCGAGACTAGCCAGCTCCTACGAGCAGTACTTC. Translating gives CASSRLASSYEQYF. The chain uses TRBV5-1 and TRBJ2-7; 7 bases align to TRBD2. CDR1 SGHRS and CDR2 YFSETQ come from the germline V gene. The ends lost 7 bases at V and 0 bases at J; junction bases unmatched: 7. This CDR3 has 14 residues.

The chain couples TRBV4-2 to TRBJ2-1; 8 nucleotides line up with TRBD2. J gave up 9 bases and V 3 bases, and 13 bases lay outside the gene matches. Germline V CDR1 and CDR2: LGHNA, YNFKEQ. The CDR3 covers 16 residues. The chain's CDR3 is CASSHGLGLAMGEQFF. The CDR3 coding sequence is TGTGCCAGCAGCCATGGACTCGGACTAGCAATGGGTGAGCAGTTCTTC.